These 7 T cell receptor beta chains were sequenced from one sample in a study of sequential checkpoint blockade in melanoma. Treatment of the sample: randomized to nivolumab then ipilimumab (arm A) or the reverse (arm B). TCRdb keeps only in-frame clones here, not all; method: immunoSEQ multiplex PCR. The sample records over a thousand clones, more than 20% being singletons. The material sequenced was tumor tissue (inferred from file names), taken from a patient given nivolumab and ipilimumab in sequence. The source of these receptors is a human donor with melanoma.

V is TRBV5-1 and J is TRBJ2-2; TRBD1 aligns across 11 bases. The junction had 3 bases not matched to a gene; V was cut back by 5 bases and J by 3 bases. The CDR3 has 15 residues. CDR1 and CDR2 from the germline V gene are SGHRS and YFSETQ. CDR3 loop: CASRDRGPDTGELFF. The CDR3 DNA follows: TGCGCCAGCAGGGACAGGGGGCCGGACACCGGGGAGCTGTTTTTT.

This clone was counted between two and nine times. J is TRBJ2-2 and V is TRBV28; TRBD1 might be the D (6 bases). V dropped 6 bases and J dropped 6 bases, with 17 bases sitting between them. The CDR3 has 15 residues. CDR1 and CDR2 from the germline V gene are MDHEN and SYDVKM. Written as DNA, the CDR3 is TGTGCCAGCAGACATTACAGTACAGGGTCCGGGGAGCTGTTTTTT. Translated, it gives CASRHYSTGSGELFF.

V usage is TRBV19 and J usage is TRBJ2-2, with D unresolved. CDR1 is LNHDA, CDR2 SQIVND, per germline (reference sequence). V shed 2 bases and J shed 2 bases, with 6 bases lying between them. This CDR3 comprises 14 residues. The CDR3 DNA follows: TGTGCCAGTAGTATATCCATAAACACCGGGGAGCTGTTTTTT. Amino acids: CASSISINTGELFF.

In this sample, this clone turned up a few times. V is TRBV6-8 and J is TRBJ2-7, with D possibly matching TRBD1 (7 bases). Germline V gene sequence: CDR1 MNHGY, CDR2 SAAAGT. The CDR3 extends over 14 amino acids. V gave up 10 bases and J gave up 2 bases, with 18 bases separating them. The chain's CDR3 is CAIKGASVTYEQYF. In DNA, the CDR3 is TGTGCCATCAAGGGGGCTAGCGTAACCTACGAGCAGTACTTC.

The chain carries TRBV6-8 and TRBJ2-7; possible D gene TRBD2, 6 bases. Germline values: CDR1 MNHGY, CDR2 SAAAGT. Deletions cut 8 bases from V and 4 bases from J, with 12 bases between. The CDR3 consists of 12 residues. Here the CDR3 reads CASGRGKYEQYF. The CDR3 nucleotides read TGTGCCAGCGGTCGGGGGAAGTACGAGCAGTACTTC.

In this sample, this clone is large. The chain employs TRBV11-3 and TRBJ2-2, with D perhaps being TRBD1 or TRBD2 (6 bases each). Trimming took 5 bases from V and 6 from J, leaving 13 bases between them. CDR3 length equals 14 residues. Germline V gives CDR1 SGHNT, CDR2 YENEEA. CDR3 region: CASSQGGGAGELFF. The DNA for the CDR3 is TGTGCCAGCAGCCAAGGAGGGGGAGCCGGGGAGCTGTTTTTT. Based on the CDR3 plus reference TRBV11-3 and TRBJ2-2, the full variable domain is EAGVVQSPRYKIIEKKQPVAFWCNPISGHNTLYWYLQNLGQGPELLIRYENEEAVDDSQLPKDRFSAERLKGVDSTLKIQPAELGDSAVYLCASSQGGGAGELFFGEGSRLTVL.

The chain couples TRBV10-3 to TRBJ1-5; the D is unclear. V lost 0 bases and J 7 bases, leaving 13 bases between the germline ends. The germline gives CDR1 ENHRY, CDR2 SYGVKD. The CDR3 extends over 15 amino acids. The CDR3 is CAISESTPGLQPQHF. Here the CDR3 DNA reads TGTGCCATCAGTGAGTCAACTCCGGGCCTCCAGCCCCAGCATTTT.